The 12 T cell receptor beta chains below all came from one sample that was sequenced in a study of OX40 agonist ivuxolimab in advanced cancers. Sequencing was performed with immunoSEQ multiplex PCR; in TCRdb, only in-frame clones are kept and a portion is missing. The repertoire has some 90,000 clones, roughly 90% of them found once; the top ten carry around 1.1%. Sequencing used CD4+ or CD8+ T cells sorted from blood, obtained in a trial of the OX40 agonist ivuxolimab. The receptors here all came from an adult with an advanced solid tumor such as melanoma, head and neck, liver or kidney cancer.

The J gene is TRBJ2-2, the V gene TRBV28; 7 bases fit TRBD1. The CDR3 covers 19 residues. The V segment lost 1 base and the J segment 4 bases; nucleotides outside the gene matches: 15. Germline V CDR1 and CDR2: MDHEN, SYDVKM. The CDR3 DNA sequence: TGTGCCAGCAGTTTATCCCCTTCACAGGGGAGAAGTGGCACCGGGGAGCTGTTTTTT. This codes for CASSLSPSQGRSGTGELFF.

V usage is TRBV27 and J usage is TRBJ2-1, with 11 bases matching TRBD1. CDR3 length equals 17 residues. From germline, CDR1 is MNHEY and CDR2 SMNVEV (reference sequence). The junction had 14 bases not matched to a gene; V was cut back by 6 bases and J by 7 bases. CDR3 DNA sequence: TGTGCCAGCAGCCTCCGGGACAGGGGGTCCCCACGAAATGAGCAGTTCTTC. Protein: CASSLRDRGSPRNEQFF.

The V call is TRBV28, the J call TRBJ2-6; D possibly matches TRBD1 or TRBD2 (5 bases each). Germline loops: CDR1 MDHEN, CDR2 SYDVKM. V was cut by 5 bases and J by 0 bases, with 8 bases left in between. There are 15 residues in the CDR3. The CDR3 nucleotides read TGTGCCAGCAGTCCCGGGACCTCTGGGGCCAACGTCCTGACTTTC. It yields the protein CASSPGTSGANVLTF.

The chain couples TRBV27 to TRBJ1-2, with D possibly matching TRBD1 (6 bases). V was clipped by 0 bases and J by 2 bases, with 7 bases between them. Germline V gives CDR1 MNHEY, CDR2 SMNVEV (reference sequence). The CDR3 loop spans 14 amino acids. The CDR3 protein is CASSLSGANYGYTF. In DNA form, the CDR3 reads TGTGCCAGCAGTTTATCGGGGGCCAACTATGGCTACACCTTC.

DNA of the CDR3: TGTGCCGGGTCCCAGGACAGGAAGGAGGAGACCCAGTACTTC. Its translation is CAGSQDRKEETQYF. This chain joins TRBV30 and TRBJ2-5, with 7 bases identical to TRBD1. This CDR3 is 14 amino acids long. Germline V gives CDR1 GTSNPN, CDR2 SVGIG (reference sequence). V was clipped by 8 bases and J by 5 bases; unmatched bases: 14.

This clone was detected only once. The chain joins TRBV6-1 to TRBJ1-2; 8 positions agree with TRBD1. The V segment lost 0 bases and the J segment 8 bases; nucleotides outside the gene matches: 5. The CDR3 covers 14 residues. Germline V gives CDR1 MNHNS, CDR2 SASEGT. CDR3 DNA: TGTGCCAGCAGTGAAGCGAGGACAGGGCCGGGCTACACCTTC. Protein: CASSEARTGPGYTF.

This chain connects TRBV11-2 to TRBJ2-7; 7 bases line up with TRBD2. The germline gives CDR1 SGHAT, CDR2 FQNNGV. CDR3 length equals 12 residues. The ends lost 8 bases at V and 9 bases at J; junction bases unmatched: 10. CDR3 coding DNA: TGTGCCAGCCAGTCTAGCGGACGTGGGCAGTACTTC. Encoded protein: CASQSSGRGQYF.

DNA for the CDR3: TGTGCCAGCAGCGGGCTAAAAATCAACCCCTGTAATCAGCCCCAGCATTTT. It specifies CASSGLKINPCNQPQHF. This chain links TRBV9 with TRBJ1-5; no clear D gene. Germline values: CDR1 SGDLS, CDR2 YYNGEE. V lost 3 bases, J lost 4 bases, and 20 bases lay in between. CDR3 length equals 17 residues. Full variable domain (outside the CDR3, taken from reference TRBV9 and TRBJ1-5): DSGVTQTPKHLITATGQRVTLRCSPRSGDLSVYWYQQSLDQGLQFLIQYYNGEERAKGNILERFSAQQFPDLHSELNLSSLELGDSALYFCASSGLKINPCNQPQHFGDGTRLSIL.

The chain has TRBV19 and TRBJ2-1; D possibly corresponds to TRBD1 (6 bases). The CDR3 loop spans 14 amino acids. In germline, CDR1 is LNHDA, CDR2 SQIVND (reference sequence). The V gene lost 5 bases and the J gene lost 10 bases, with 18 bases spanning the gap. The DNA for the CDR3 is TGTGCCAGTAGTCCCGGACAGCCGGTGGTCGAGCAGTTCTTC. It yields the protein CASSPGQPVVEQFF.

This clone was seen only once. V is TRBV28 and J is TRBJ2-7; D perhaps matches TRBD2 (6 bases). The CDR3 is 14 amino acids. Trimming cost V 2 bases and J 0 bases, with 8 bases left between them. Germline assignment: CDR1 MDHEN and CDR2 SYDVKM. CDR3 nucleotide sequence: TGTGCCAGCAGTTTAGTGGGGGGCTCCTACGAGCAGTACTTC. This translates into CASSLVGGSYEQYF.

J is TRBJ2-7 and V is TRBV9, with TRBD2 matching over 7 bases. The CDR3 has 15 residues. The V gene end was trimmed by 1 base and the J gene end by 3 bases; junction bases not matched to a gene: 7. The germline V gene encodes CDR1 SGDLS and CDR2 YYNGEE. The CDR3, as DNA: TGTGCCAGCAGCGTAAGTTCCAGCGGGATCTACGAGCAGTACTTC. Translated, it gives CASSVSSSGIYEQYF.

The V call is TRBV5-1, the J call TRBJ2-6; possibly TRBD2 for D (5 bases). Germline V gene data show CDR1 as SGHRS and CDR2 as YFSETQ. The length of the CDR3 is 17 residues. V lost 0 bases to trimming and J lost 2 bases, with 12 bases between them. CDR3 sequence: CASSLGFVGAGANVLTF. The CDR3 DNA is TGCGCCAGCAGCTTGGGCTTTGTGGGAGCTGGGGCCAACGTCCTGACTTTC.